Listed below are T cell receptor beta chains from one sample, sequenced in a study of Ad26.COV2.S vaccination and SARS-CoV-2 variants. Profiled with immunoSEQ multiplex PCR; TCRdb holds only in-frame clones, not every one. The table shows 360,000 or so clones, with roughly 91% occurring only once. This material consisted of peripheral blood, taken in a trial of Ad26.COV2.S vaccine versus placebo. These receptors were obtained from a person between 18 and 60 years old who received the Ad26.COV2.S COVID-19 vaccine or a placebo. Both conserved end residues are part of each CDR3.

>13|TRBV29-1
CSVDRQARNEQFF
>16|TRBV4-2
CASSQGSQGPSEKLFF
>13|TRBV19
CASSIDVNYGYTF
>17|TRBV6-2/TRBV6-3
CASSGQGVTGSYNEQFF
>15|TRBV2
CASGLAGGPVYEQYF
>16|TRBV19
CASSIDLRRGSYEQYF
>12|TRBV10-3
CAISEGRVGAFF
>12|TRBV19
CASSTSGNTIYF
>15|TRBV6-5
CASRAGPRFSYGYTF
>14|TRBV3-1/TRBV3-2
CASSQVPGDTEAFF
>14|TRBV7-5
CARSSHSRNQPQHF
>15|TRBV30
CAWSPGQGPQETQYF
>12|TRBV6-5
CASGRGHNEQFF
>16|TRBV13
CASSLGLGSFNYGYTF
>14|TRBV14
CASSQDLTGVVQFF
>14|TRBV5-4
CASSELQGWNEQFF
>13|TRBV5-1
CASSLDTRDTIYF
>15|TRBV6-2/TRBV6-3
CASSYSAWPQETQYF
>13|TRBV7-8
CASSLVGARGYTF
>15|TRBV6-5
CASNPPGGARETQYF
>14|TRBV5-4
CASSLAGASYEQYF
>15|TRBV7-2
CASSTQSGGIYGYTF
>13|TRBV10-3
CAISERPGTGYTF
>14|TRBV20-1
CSASSPQGLYEQYF
>15|TRBV6-6
CASSYRGTGNQPQHF
>13|TRBV11-2
CASSVSGGSPLHF
>13|TRBV30
CAWIGTGGPEAFF
>16|TRBV5-8
CASSLEVRAARQPQHF
>15|TRBV27
CASSFWGKGTGELFF
>15|TRBV3-1/TRBV3-2
CASSPGTHSNQPQHF
>15|TRBV4-1
CASSSPTKGAGELFF
>15|TRBV15
CATSRVGSSRDTQYF
>17|TRBV7-7
CASSPVGAGTNTGELFF
>11|TRBV25-1
CASSGVVEQFF
>13|TRBV6-6
CASGGIRGNEQFF
>15|TRBV27
CASSMYLGRSEKLFF
>16|TRBV7-8
CASSLWTVDSNQPQHF
>12|TRBV12-3/TRBV12-4
CASRGGPETQYF
>14|TRBV7-2
CASSDRLNNSPLHF
>15|TRBV7-3
CASSPQGGNGNTIYF
>15|TRBV6-4
CASSDLRGEPSPLHF
>12|TRBV5-1
CASSDRAYEQYF
>16|TRBV7-6
CASSLLAGSRTGELFF
>15|TRBV3-1/TRBV3-2
CASSQDAGPQRGYTF
>15|TRBV6-1
CASSEPNPRDTEAFF
>14|TRBV6-2/TRBV6-3
CASSLAGKLKGYTF
>14|TRBV30
CAWSRTGVRHEQYF
>14|TRBV6-6
CASSRGPGNTEAFF
>12|TRBV30
CAWSAGNYGYTF
>11|TRBV5-1
CASKVGNEQFF
>15|TRBV14
CASSQGRVGNEKLFF
>14|TRBV28
CATEGGRGAYGYTF
>16|TRBV11-3
CASSPRAGGSYNEQFF
>12|TRBV6-5
CASNRVIYEQYF
>14|TRBV5-5
CASSLLAGGLTQYF
>15|TRBV3-1/TRBV3-2
CASSQGAGFGSPLHF
>12|TRBV5-4
CASSRDNYEQYF
>12|TRBV7-3
CASSLNGGGYTF
>12|TRBV5-6
CASSSGHQPQHF